Listed below are T cell receptor beta chains from one sample, sequenced in a study of blood T cells in healthy people across ages. Each CDR3 protein is one row after TCRdb ran MiXCR on the 5' RACE reads. The sample shows about 800,000 distinct CDR3 sequences, more than 45% of them seen only once. The source material was blood. These receptor sequences come from a young man in good health. The CDR3 runs from the conserved cysteine through the conserved F or W. Fields, in order: V gene, clone size, J gene, D gene, CDR3 DNA, CDR3 protein. The D gene is left open where the match is weak. The size entry is marked missing in some rows and otherwise reads once, few, many or a size class.

>TRBV6-6|many|TRBJ2-1|-
TGTGCCAGCAGCTGGAGTCTTGGAGTCTACAATGAGCAGTTCTTC
CASSWSLGVYNEQFF
>TRBV7-2|many|TRBJ2-1|TRBD1
TGTGCCAGCAGCTTAAGGGGCTGGACAGGGGGTACACACAGGGGTGAGCAGTTCTTC
CASSLRGWTGGTHRGEQFF
>TRBV15|-|TRBJ1-5|-
TGTGCCACCAGCATTACACATAATCAGCCCCAGCATTTT
CATSITHNQPQHF
>TRBV7-2|-|TRBJ2-7|TRBD1
TGTGCCAGCAGCCGCGTGGGACAGGTGTACGAGCAGTACTTC
CASSRVGQVYEQYF
>TRBV6-5|few|TRBJ2-5|TRBD2
TGTGCCAGCAGTTCCCTCTTTAACCAGCGGGGGGGCCTAGAGACCCAGTACTTC
CASSSLFNQRGGLETQYF
>TRBV4-1|-|TRBJ2-3|-
TGCGCCAGCAGCCGACCCGGGGACCCCATTGGAGATACGCAGTATTTT
CASSRPGDPIGDTQYF
>TRBV20-1|-|TRBJ2-5|-
TGCAGTGCTAGTAGTGGGGGCGCTTGGGGCGAGACCCAGTACTTC
CSASSGGAWGETQYF
>TRBV30|-|TRBJ2-1|-
TGTGCCTGGAGTGCCAGGGGCGATGAGCAGTTCTTC
CAWSARGDEQFF
>TRBV4-1|-|TRBJ2-7|-
TGCGCCAGCAGCCAATTTCCTGACGGAACCACCTACGAGCAGTACTTC
CASSQFPDGTTYEQYF
>TRBV20-1|-|TRBJ2-7|-
TGCAGTGCCAAGGTGGGGGACTACGAGCAGTACTTC
CSAKVGDYEQYF
>TRBV7-2|many|TRBJ2-5|-
TGTGCCAGCAGCCCAAGGTCTGGGGAGACCCAGTACTTC
CASSPRSGETQYF
>TRBV20-1|few|TRBJ2-3|-
TGCAGTGCCCCCTGGGGGCATACGCAGTATTTT
CSAPWGHTQYF
>TRBV7-9|few|TRBJ1-1|-
TGTGCCAGCAGCTTGGCTCTCCAAGGGACTGAAGCTTTCTTT
CASSLALQGTEAFF
>TRBV7-2|-|TRBJ2-7|-
TGTGCCAGCAGCTACCGGACAGGAGGGGCCTACGAGCAGTACTTC
CASSYRTGGAYEQYF
>TRBV11-2|few|TRBJ1-1|TRBD1
TGTGCCAGCAGCACACAGGGGGACACTGAAGCTTTCTTT
CASSTQGDTEAFF
>TRBV6-2/TRBV6-3|-|TRBJ2-7|-
TGTGCCAGCAGAAGGCGACAGTTAGCATCCTACGAGCAGTACTTC
CASRRRQLASYEQYF
>TRBV30|-|TRBJ2-5|TRBD2
TGTGCCTGGAAGCGGGAGCGAAGAGAGACCCAGTACTTC
CAWKRERRETQYF
>TRBV12-3/TRBV12-4|-|TRBJ1-4|-
TGTGCCAGCAATGCGGCAGGCCTAAGAGAAAAACTGTTTTTT
CASNAAGLREKLFF
>TRBV5-1|-|TRBJ1-5|-
TGCGCCAGCAGCGTGGGACTTGGGAATCAGCCCCAGCATTTT
CASSVGLGNQPQHF
>TRBV19|-|TRBJ2-3|-
TGTGCCAGCGTCGCCGGGTCGACGACGCTTAATACGCAGTATTTT
CASVAGSTTLNTQYF
>TRBV15|few|TRBJ1-2|-
TGTGCCACCAGCAGAGGCGGACGGGACTATGGCTACACCTTC
CATSRGGRDYGYTF
>TRBV11-2|-|TRBJ2-1|-
TGTGCCAGCCGCCCATCAGCGGGCTATGAGCAGTTCTTC
CASRPSAGYEQFF
>TRBV20-1|-|TRBJ1-2|-
TGCAGTGTTCAGGGAGGGGTAGATGGGAAAGGAATCTATGGCTACACCTTC
CSVQGGVDGKGIYGYTF
>TRBV6-2/TRBV6-3|-|TRBJ1-2|TRBD1
TGTGCCAGCAGTTACCCGGGACAGAATTATGGCTACACCTTC
CASSYPGQNYGYTF
>TRBV13|few|TRBJ2-7|-
TGTGCCAGCAGCGAAAACGGGATAAACTACGAGCAGTACTTC
CASSENGINYEQYF
>TRBV20-1|-|TRBJ2-5|-
TGCAGTGCTAGAAGTGAGGGAAGTGCAGAGACCCAGTACTTC
CSARSEGSAETQYF
>TRBV20-1|few|TRBJ1-2|-
TGCAGTGCTAGAAGAGTAGGGGGCTATGGCTACACCTTC
CSARRVGGYGYTF
>TRBV7-2|-|TRBJ2-3|-
TGTGCCAGCAGCTGGACCCTGGTCGGGGGCACAGATACGCAGTATTTT
CASSWTLVGGTDTQYF
>TRBV4-2|few|TRBJ2-5|TRBD1
TGTGCCAGCAGCCCCGCCGGATATGGGACAGGGGGGCCAGAGACCCAGTACTTC
CASSPAGYGTGGPETQYF
>TRBV7-8|-|TRBJ2-3|-
TGTGCCAGCAGCTTAATCTCGACGGGTGACGATACGCAGTATTTT
CASSLISTGDDTQYF
>TRBV5-1|-|TRBJ2-7|-
TGCGCCAGCAGCCGTATGGCGGGGAACCGGGACGAGCAGTACTTC
CASSRMAGNRDEQYF
>TRBV9|-|TRBJ2-5|TRBD1
TGTGCCAGCAGCATCGGGACAGGTCGGGAGACCCAGTACTTC
CASSIGTGRETQYF
>TRBV5-6|-|TRBJ2-7|-
TGTGCCAGCAGCTTGCTCAGGGTAGTACGGTACGAGCAGTACTTC
CASSLLRVVRYEQYF
>TRBV28|once|TRBJ2-4|-
TGTGCCAGCAGTTTATCCACCGGGCAGTACTTC
CASSLSTGQYF
>TRBV6-6|-|TRBJ2-1|TRBD1
TGTGCCAGCAGTTACCGACAGGGGGCAAGGAATGAGCAGTTCTTC
CASSYRQGARNEQFF
>TRBV7-9|-|TRBJ1-2|-
TGTGCCAGCAGCTTTCGACAGAACCCAATCGGTAACTATGGCTACACCTTC
CASSFRQNPIGNYGYTF
>TRBV20-1|-|TRBJ2-1|TRBD2
TGCAGTGCTAGAACGGGCGCGGGGAGGGGCTACAATGAGCAGTTCTTC
CSARTGAGRGYNEQFF
>TRBV7-9|-|TRBJ1-2|-
-
CASSVDVGAGTF
>TRBV20-1|-|TRBJ2-1|-
TGCAGTGCTAGGGGGGGGGCCCTACATTGGAATGAGCAGTTCTTC
CSARGGALHWNEQFF
>TRBV28|-|TRBJ2-7|-
TGTGCCAGCAGACGCACTCCGGGACGCTCAGCCTACGAGCAGTACTTC
CASRRTPGRSAYEQYF
>TRBV29-1|-|TRBJ2-7|-
TGCAGCGCCCTGGACAACTACGAGCAGTACTTC
CSALDNYEQYF
>TRBV6-6|-|TRBJ2-7|TRBD2
TGTGCCAGCAGTTATGTAGCGGGGGTCGGTTACGAGCAGTACTTC
CASSYVAGVGYEQYF
>TRBV28|once|TRBJ1-2|-
TGTGCCAGCAGCGGGACCTTGGGGAACTATGGCTACACCTTC
CASSGTLGNYGYTF
>TRBV29-1|-|TRBJ1-2|TRBD1
TGCAGCGCCGGTCCGGTTGACAGGGTGGCTGGCTACACCTTC
CSAGPVDRVAGYTF
>TRBV27|-|TRBJ2-7|TRBD1
TGTGCCAGCAGACCTACAGGGGGAACAAATTACGAGCAGCACTTC
CASRPTGGTNYEQHF